This TCR beta chain was sequenced for a study of identical twins. General study findings and limits: Memory repertoires lacked the insertion deficit that abundant cord blood beta clonotypes showed.

The germline V gene has CDR1 MGHDK and CDR2 SYGVNS. With 1 base removed from V and 0 bases from J, the gap between germline ends came to 9 bases. CDR3 length: 15 residues. As to this clonotype: Its specificity is unknown.

Everyone who gave samples was a healthy Caucasian. A universal primer site was added by template switching, and unique molecular identifiers were carried by the cDNA. TCRdb used MiXCR to reprocess the 5' RACE reads, holding one entry per CDR3 protein. The sample consists of under 500,000 distinct CDR3 sequences, more than 13% of them appearing once. The sample also formed part of further work on yellow fever vaccine responses in identical twins.

This sequence originates from a woman younger than 30 in good health. V and J are TRBV25-1 and TRBJ1-1; D remains ambiguous. Sequences were obtained from CD4+ T cells sorted from blood. CDR3 nucleotides: TGTGCCAGCAGTGAATCGCGGCGGGTGAACACTGAAGCTTTCTTT. It codes for CASSESRRVNTEAFF.